A single TCR beta chain is shown here with its context. As yet, its antigen is unknown. V was shortened by 5 bases and J by 2 bases, with 17 bases between the two germline ends. This CDR3 has 16 residues. The germline CDR1 and CDR2 sequences are SGHAT and FQNNGV. These data belong to a study of T cell responses to AZD1222 COVID-19 vaccine. Looking at the study overall: Pooling covered second doses at about 4 or about 12 weeks. Study-level points and caveats: Reportedly, nearly half the spike-specific TCRs target unmutated variant regions. Among those given AZD1222, only five to seven were seropositive at baseline.

Libraries were prepared by immunoSEQ multiplex PCR; TCRdb keeps only in-frame clonotypes and omits some of them. The sample consists of over 45,000 clones, around 85% of them appearing once. This receptor was obtained from an adult in good health. Sample: peripheral blood, taken on day 0 of AZD1222 vaccination. V and J are TRBV11-2 and TRBJ2-3; D may be TRBD1 or TRBD2 (5 bases each). In DNA, the CDR3 is TGTGCCAGCAGCCCTGGCCGGGACCTCCCCACAGATACGCAGTATTTT. Its translation is CASSPGRDLPTDTQYF. The full variable domain, with the rest looked up from reference TRBV11-2 and TRBJ2-3, is EAGVAQSPRYKIIEKRQSVAFWCNPISGHATLYWYQQILGQGPKLLIQFQNNGVVDDSQLPKDRFSAERLKGVDSTLKIQPAKLEDSAVYLCASSPGRDLPTDTQYFGPGTRLTVL.